These 21 T cell receptor beta chains share one sample of origin, sequenced in a study of molecular identifiers for immune sequencing clone quantification. TCRdb recomputed calls from the PCR reads with MiXCR, one row per CDR3 protein. The table shows about 640,000 distinct CDR3 sequences, with approximately 20% occurring only once. The sequencing input was naive CD8+ T cells from blood, with Jurkat cell RNA spiked in. As to subset: FACS-sorted CD8+CD4-CCR7+CD45RA+ naive T cells. The receptors were sampled from a human donor in good health. Some libraries in this study had Jurkat cell RNA spiked in.

This chain uses TRBV20-1 with TRBJ2-5, with D hard to call. CDR1 is DFQATT, CDR2 SNEGSKA, per germline (reference sequence). V lost 5 bases to trimming and J lost 7 bases, with 17 bases between them. This CDR3 has 13 residues. The CDR3 DNA follows: TGCAGTGCTGTTCACGACAATAAAGGGACCCAGTACTTC. Protein sequence: CSAVHDNKGTQYF.

This clonotype was observed many times. The V and J genes are TRBV20-1 and TRBJ2-7; D unresolved. The CDR3 is 12 residues long. V gave up 5 bases and J gave up 1 base, with 9 bases separating them. Looked up from germline, CDR1 is DFQATT and CDR2 is SNEGSKA (reference sequence). CDR3 region: CSADDISYEQYF. The CDR3 DNA sequence: TGCAGTGCTGACGACATATCCTACGAGCAGTACTTC.

In this sample, this clonotype turned up many times. This chain connects TRBV5-6 to TRBJ2-7; 11 nucleotides align to TRBD1. The germline gives CDR1 SGHDT, CDR2 YYEEEE. J gave up 6 bases and V 6 bases, and 8 bases lay outside the gene matches. This CDR3 has 14 amino acids. The CDR3 nucleotides read TGTGCCAGCATCTATGGACAGGGGGCGTCCGAGCAGTACTTC. Translation: CASIYGQGASEQYF.

This clonotype has ten or more counts. The chain uses TRBV7-8 and TRBJ1-1; D unresolved. This CDR3 has 12 amino acids. Deletions cut 1 base from V and 7 bases from J, with 7 bases between. Germline V gene data show CDR1 as SGHVS and CDR2 as FQNEAQ. The DNA of the CDR3 is TGTGCCAGCAGCTTAGGACGGGATGAAGCTTTCTTT. Amino acids: CASSLGRDEAFF.

The CDR3 sequence is CASSPQVGNTIYF. For the CDR3, the DNA is TGTGCCAGCAGCCCCCAGGTTGGAAACACCATATATTTT. The J gene is TRBJ1-3, the V gene TRBV5-4; D remains unclear. Deletions cut 4 bases from V and 3 bases from J, with 8 bases between. Germline V CDR1 and CDR2: SGHNT, YYREEE (reference sequence). The CDR3 length is 13 residues.

As concerns this clonotype: A read error is possible here, since a much larger clone lies one base away. In DNA form, the CDR3 reads TGCAGTGCTATAGATCTTGGACTGGACGCTTTCTTT. It codes for CSAIDLGLDAFF. The rearrangement uses TRBV20-1 and TRBJ1-1, with D hard to call. Germline CDR1 reads DFQATT; CDR2 reads SNEGSKA (reference sequence). CDR3 length equals 12 residues. V lost 4 bases, J lost 11 bases, and 17 bases lay in between.

This clonotype came up many times. J is TRBJ1-1 and V is TRBV20-1, with a tentative D call TRBD1 (5 bases). The CDR3 has 14 amino acids. Germline lookup yields CDR1 DFQATT and CDR2 SNEGSKA (reference sequence). V lost 3 bases, J lost 3 bases, and 14 bases lay in between. The CDR3 here is CSASSARAYTEAFF. CDR3 coding DNA: TGCAGTGCTAGTTCTGCCAGGGCTTACACTGAAGCTTTCTTT.

The chain employs TRBV20-1 and TRBJ2-1; D unresolved. Per germline, CDR1 DFQATT and CDR2 SNEGSKA (reference sequence). The CDR3 is 12 residues long. V gave up 4 bases and J gave up 9 bases, with 13 bases separating them. The CDR3 spells CSANGPTREQFF. As DNA, the CDR3 is TGCAGTGCTAACGGTCCGACGCGTGAGCAGTTCTTC.

About this clonotype: A much larger clone is a single base away; this may be a read error. This chain connects TRBV7-9 to TRBJ2-7; D remains ambiguous. V gave up 5 bases and J gave up 5 bases, with 7 bases separating them. The CDR3 has 11 residues. Germline lookup yields CDR1 SEHNR and CDR2 FQNEAQ (reference sequence). The CDR3 loop reads CASSPLDEQYF. The CDR3 DNA reads TGTGCCAGCAGCCCCTTAGACGAGCAGTACTTC. Full variable domain (outside the CDR3, taken from reference TRBV7-9 and TRBJ2-7): DTGVSQNPRHKITKRGQNVTFRCDPISEHNRLYWYRQTLGQGPEFLTYFQNEAQLEKSRLLSDRFSAERPKGSFSTLEIQRTEQGDSAMYLCASSPLDEQYFGPGTRLTVT.

A word on this clonotype: This could be a read error, since a much larger clone is one nucleotide away. The chain carries TRBV6-5 and TRBJ1-1, with a possible D match to TRBD1 (5 bases). Germline V CDR1 and CDR2: MNHEY, SVGAGI. V dropped 8 bases and J dropped 5 bases, with 18 bases sitting between them. This CDR3 spans 14 amino acids. As DNA, the CDR3 is TGTGCCAGCTCAGAAGCCCGGGGGAGGACTGAAGCTTTCTTT. It is translated as CASSEARGRTEAFF.

This clonotype was observed a single time. This clone may be a read error of a much larger clone one base away. This chain links TRBV7-2 with TRBJ2-3; unclear D gene. The CDR3 runs to 12 residues. From germline, CDR1 is SGHTA and CDR2 FQGNSA. Trimming pared 5 bases from V and 4 bases from J, leaving 7 bases between. The CDR3 spells CASSQEPDTQYF. The CDR3 nucleotides are TGTGCCAGCAGCCAAGAGCCAGATACGCAGTATTTT.

This clonotype was counted ten times or more. The chain recombines TRBV9 with TRBJ2-6; 11 bases map to TRBD1. CDR3 length: 16 amino acids. In germline, CDR1 is SGDLS, CDR2 YYNGEE. The V segment lost 7 bases and the J segment 4 bases; nucleotides outside the gene matches: 7. CDR3 sequence (DNA): TGTGCCAGCGAGGACAGGGGGCAAGACGGGGCCAACGTCCTGACTTTC. Its protein product is CASEDRGQDGANVLTF.

With regard to this clonotype: Given a much more abundant clone one base away, this may be a read error. The gene calls are TRBV29-1 and TRBJ1-2; 7 nucleotides agree with TRBD1. Trimming at V came to 3 bases and at J to 0 bases, leaving 13 bases not matched to a gene. CDR3 size: 17 residues. Looked up from germline, CDR1 is SQVTM and CDR2 is ANQGSEA. CDR3: CSVERPDSTGTNYGYTF. In DNA form, the CDR3 reads TGCAGCGTTGAGCGGCCTGATTCGACAGGGACTAACTATGGCTACACCTTC.

Details on this clonotype: A much larger clone sits a single nucleotide away, making a read error possible. This chain joins TRBV5-1 and TRBJ2-6, with TRBD2 matching over 8 bases. Germline lookup yields CDR1 SGHRS and CDR2 YFSETQ. CDR3 length equals 19 residues. V was clipped by 4 bases and J by 2 bases; unmatched bases: 14. Here the CDR3 reads CASSRTSWGPAAGANVLTF. The CDR3 region has the DNA TGCGCCAGCAGCCGGACTAGCTGGGGCCCGGCTGCTGGGGCCAACGTCCTGACTTTC.

This clonotype has at least ten counts. The chain joins TRBV7-9 to TRBJ1-2; D is unclear. Germline lookup yields CDR1 SEHNR and CDR2 FQNEAQ (reference sequence). The CDR3 extends over 15 amino acids. The V end was cut by 5 bases, the J end by 4 bases, with 17 bases between. The CDR3 sequence is CASSHAPNGSYGYTF. CDR3 DNA: TGTGCCAGCAGCCACGCCCCGAACGGTAGCTATGGCTACACCTTC.

With respect to this clonotype: This may arise from a read error, as a much more abundant clone is one base away. Here the CDR3 omits its conserved ending phenylalanine or tryptophan, so a read error is the likely source. The chain joins TRBV30 to TRBJ1-1, with D possibly TRBD1 on 5 matching bases. CDR1 GTSNPN and CDR2 SVGIG come from the germline V gene (reference sequence). There are 12 residues in the CDR3. Trimming removed 0 bases from V and 3 bases from J, with 5 bases in between. CDR3 in amino acids: CAWSVGDTEAFL. DNA of the CDR3: TGTGCCTGGAGTGTGGGGGACACTGAAGCTTTCTTA.

This clonotype was found a few times. The genes are TRBV6-2 or TRBV6-3 and TRBJ2-3; D not resolved. The CDR3 has 16 residues. Per the germline V gene, CDR1 is MNHEY and CDR2 is SVGEGT. V lost 6 bases and J lost 0, with 16 bases in between. This CDR3 is CASSPYGSSSTDTQYF. CDR3 nucleotide sequence: TGTGCCAGCAGCCCCTACGGTTCCTCTAGCACAGATACGCAGTATTTT.

This clonotype occurred many times. The chain couples TRBV9 to TRBJ1-3; tentative D call: TRBD1 (5 bases). V lost 4 bases and J 2 bases, leaving 10 bases between the germline ends. Germline loops: CDR1 SGDLS, CDR2 YYNGEE. CDR3 length: 14 amino acids. CDR3 sequence (DNA): TGTGCCAGCAGCCCGGGGGGGGCTGGAAACACCATATATTTT. The encoded protein is CASSPGGAGNTIYF.

The gene calls are TRBV7-2 and TRBJ2-7; the D is unclear. The CDR3 extends over 13 amino acids. V gave up 5 bases and J gave up 2 bases, with 10 bases separating them. Germline CDR1 and CDR2: SGHTA and FQGNSA. The CDR3 region has the DNA TGTGCCAGCAGCCATTCCGCGGCCTACGAGCAGTACTTC. Protein product: CASSHSAAYEQYF.

This clonotype was counted ten times or more. V gene TRBV27 combines with J gene TRBJ2-7; a possible D gene is TRBD1 (6 bases). Germline V gene data show CDR1 as MNHEY and CDR2 as SMNVEV (reference sequence). Between the trimmed V and J ends, which lost 6 bases and 4 bases, there was a span of 13 bases. The CDR3 loop spans 13 amino acids. The DNA of the CDR3 is TGTGCCAGCAGCTCAGGGGACGGATACGAGCAGTACTTC. It encodes CASSSGDGYEQYF.

This clonotype was found many times. The gene calls are TRBV4-1 and TRBJ1-1; no definite D call. The V end was cut by 4 bases, the J end by 3 bases, with 15 bases between. There are 15 residues in the CDR3. Germline V CDR1 and CDR2: MGHRA, YSYEKL. The chain's CDR3 is CASSPNPKPYTEAFF. DNA for the CDR3: TGCGCCAGCAGCCCCAACCCGAAACCCTACACTGAAGCTTTCTTT.